Each of the 26 T cell receptor beta chains below was sequenced from the same sample in a study of regulatory T cells in long-lasting Graves disease. Time point given: newly diagnosed GD, antithyroid drugs for less than 3 months. Making the TCR library involved RNA that had been extracted from PBMCs. Arm-PCR of CDR3 regions and iRepertoire HTBI primers were used to build TCR beta libraries. TCRdb re-called the multiplex PCR reads through MiXCR, storing one row per CDR3 protein. In the table there are hundreds of thousands of distinct CDR3 sequences, 16% of which are singletons. This sample also appeared in a second study, on T cells in Graves' hyperthyroidism and ophthalmopathy.

Here the sequenced sample was peripheral blood mononuclear cells (PBMCs), taken at new diagnosis, from a patient treated with antithyroid drugs. All receptors derive from a man aged 40-49 years with Graves disease.

In this sample, this clonotype turned up many times. The CDR3 sequence is CASSLRQGGPGELFF. CDR3 nucleotide sequence: TGTGCCAGCAGTTTAAGGCAGGGGGGACCCGGGGAGCTGTTTTTT. This sequence joins TRBV12-3 or TRBV12-4 and TRBJ2-2, with D perhaps matching TRBD1 (7 bases). The CDR3 is made up of 15 amino acids. V was shortened by 2 bases and J by 6 bases, with 13 bases between the two germline ends.

This clonotype was counted at least ten times. CDR3 amino acids: CASSPPREETQYF. The DNA of the CDR3 is TGTGCCAGCTCACCACCAAGGGAAGAGACCCAGTACTTC. The chain recombines TRBV18 with TRBJ2-5; D unclear. This CDR3 region has 13 residues. Trimming cost V 0 bases and J 3 bases, with 5 bases left between them. CDR1 and CDR2 (germline): KGHSH, LQKENI.

This clonotype came up a few times. The chain combines TRBV29-1 with TRBJ2-3; TRBD2 aligns across 11 bases. V trimming: 3 bases; J trimming: 4 bases; junction bases outside the gene matches: 3. The germline CDR1 and CDR2 sequences are SQVTM and ANQGSEA. This CDR3 comprises 14 residues. The CDR3 DNA sequence: TGCAGCGTTGAGTCTAGCGGGGGGCCAGATACGCAGTATTTT. Translated: CSVESSGGPDTQYF.

The chain recombines TRBV19 with TRBJ2-2; D unresolved. Germline loops: CDR1 LNHDA, CDR2 SQIVND (reference sequence). The CDR3 is 14 residues long. V shed 3 bases and J shed 4 bases, with 9 bases lying between them. The CDR3 region is CASSIRRTTGELFF. In DNA, the CDR3 is TGTGCCAGTAGTATCCGTCGGACCACCGGGGAGCTGTTTTTT.

A remark on this clonotype: This may be a read error, as it is one base from a much larger clone. The genes are TRBV6-1 and TRBJ2-6, with D perhaps TRBD1 or TRBD2 (5 bases each). This CDR3 is 14 amino acids long. Germline loops: CDR1 MNHNS, CDR2 SASEGT. The CDR3 reads CASSMALGADVLTF. The CDR3 DNA reads TGTGCCAGCAGTATGGCGCTCGGGGCCGACGTCCTGACTTTC.

V is TRBV19 and J is TRBJ2-5, with 8 bases that match TRBD1. CDR1 and CDR2 (germline): LNHDA, SQIVND (reference sequence). The trim removed 3 bases at V and 4 bases at J, leaving 16 bases unmatched. The CDR3 has 18 amino acids. The CDR3 DNA reads as TGTGCCAGTAGTATCCGAGCCCAAGGACAGGGTTTTGGAGAGACCCAGTACTTC. Translating gives CASSIRAQGQGFGETQYF.

This clonotype was seen repeatedly, ten times or more. The V gene is TRBV28, the J gene TRBJ1-1; D gene uncertain. Germline assignment: CDR1 MDHEN and CDR2 SYDVKM. This CDR3 region has 17 residues. The V end was cut by 1 base, the J end by 3 bases, with 18 bases between. The CDR3 DNA is TGTGCCAGCAGTTTATTTTTGACCCGCTCTGTCCACACTGAAGCTTTCTTT. Its translation is CASSLFLTRSVHTEAFF.

This clonotype came up many times. The gene calls are TRBV20-1 and TRBJ1-4; D gene uncertain. V was cut by 1 base and J by 7 bases, with 13 bases left in between. CDR1 is DFQATT, CDR2 SNEGSKA, per germline (reference sequence). CDR3 length: 14 amino acids. The DNA of the CDR3 is TGCAGTGCTAGAGCAAACGGGCCGGGTGAAAAACTGTTTTTT. It encodes CSARANGPGEKLFF.

This clonotype showed up many times. The V and J genes are TRBV5-1 and TRBJ2-7; 8 nucleotides match TRBD2. The CDR3 totals 13 residues. J lost 3 bases, V lost 4 bases, and 3 bases had no gene match. In germline, CDR1 is SGHRS, CDR2 YFSETQ. DNA for the CDR3: TGCGCCAGCAGCCGGGAGGGGTTCTACGAGCAGTACTTC. Residues: CASSREGFYEQYF.

This clonotype was seen at least ten times. The gene calls are TRBV10-3 and TRBJ2-1, with D tentatively TRBD2 (6 bases). V lost 8 bases to trimming and J lost 0 bases, with 11 bases between them. CDR1 is ENHRY and CDR2 is SYGVKD in the germline V gene. There are 14 residues in the CDR3. CDR3 DNA sequence: TGTGCCATCGGGGACGGGAGCTCCTACAATGAGCAGTTCTTC. This codes for CAIGDGSSYNEQFF.

Ten or more counts support this clonotype. CDR3 sequence (DNA): TGCGCCAGCAGCTTGGACCCCCGGGACAGGGGCAATGAGCAGTTCTTC. Protein sequence: CASSLDPRDRGNEQFF. The chain combines TRBV5-1 with TRBJ2-1; TRBD1 agrees at 10 bases. Germline V CDR1 and CDR2: SGHRS, YFSETQ. V trimming: 0 bases; J trimming: 6 bases; junction bases outside the gene matches: 6. The CDR3 runs 16 residues.

At least ten counts were recorded for this clonotype. The rearrangement uses TRBV12-3 or TRBV12-4 and TRBJ2-3, with D possibly TRBD2 on 6 matching bases. This CDR3 has 16 residues. Trimming took 6 bases from V and 4 from J, leaving 20 bases between them. The CDR3 spells CASSLRLAGGSDTQYF. The CDR3 coding sequence is TGTGCCAGCAGCTTAAGGCTAGCTGGAGGGTCAGATACGCAGTATTTT.

This clonotype was observed at least ten times. In nucleotides, the CDR3 is TGTGCCAGCACCACTGGACAGTCCTATTATTCCTACGAGCAGTACTTC. As protein: CASTTGQSYYSYEQYF. This sequence joins TRBV6-2 or TRBV6-3 and TRBJ2-7; the D gene is possibly TRBD1 (6 bases). With 7 bases removed from V and 1 base from J, the gap between germline ends came to 20 bases. This CDR3 comprises 16 residues. Germline CDR1 and CDR2: MNHEY and SVGEGT.

This clonotype was found many times. V gene TRBV7-2 combines with J gene TRBJ2-3, with D unclear. Germline CDR1 SGHTA, CDR2 FQGNSA. This CDR3 contains 12 residues. V was pared by 1 base and J by 11 bases, with 10 bases between. CDR3 amino acids: CASSLVYERQYF. The CDR3 region has the DNA TGTGCCAGCAGCTTAGTCTATGAGCGGCAGTATTTT.

This clonotype was detected only once. This may be a read error: a much more frequent sequence differs by one nucleotide. The chain has TRBV6-2 or TRBV6-3 and TRBJ1-3; D unresolved. The CDR3 is made up of 14 amino acids. Looked up from germline, CDR1 is MNHEY and CDR2 is SVGEGT. This CDR3 is CVSRTRTSGNTIYF. The CDR3 DNA is TGTGTCAGCAGGACTCGTACTTCTGGAAACACCATATATTTT.

This chain joins TRBV20-1 and TRBJ2-6; D is uncertain. The CDR3 consists of 14 residues. V was clipped by 5 bases and J by 0 bases, with 8 bases between them. Germline V gene lookup returns CDR1 DFQATT and CDR2 SNEGSKA (reference sequence). CDR3 protein: CSAPTASGANVLTF. The CDR3 DNA is TGCAGTGCTCCGACGGCCTCTGGGGCCAACGTCCTGACTTTC.

The chain joins TRBV28 to TRBJ1-2; D is unclear. The CDR3 runs 14 residues. Between the trimmed V and J ends, which lost 5 bases and 1 base, there was a span of 11 bases. CDR1 and CDR2 from the germline V gene are MDHEN and SYDVKM. CDR3 in DNA: TGTGCCAGCAGTACCTCGGAAGTTAACTATGGCTACACCTTC. This sequence encodes CASSTSEVNYGYTF.

This clonotype has a count of ten or more. The chain recombines TRBV30 with TRBJ2-5; 10 positions match TRBD1. Per the germline V gene, CDR1 is GTSNPN and CDR2 is SVGIG (reference sequence). This CDR3 has 15 amino acids. Trimming cost V 0 bases and J 5 bases; bases outside gene matches: 6. The CDR3 is CAWSVWTGGFETQYF. Written as DNA, the CDR3 is TGTGCCTGGAGTGTCTGGACAGGGGGTTTTGAGACCCAGTACTTC.

This clonotype occurred many times. The CDR3 region has the DNA TGCAGCGTTGACACGGGCCCCTACGAGCAGTACTTC. Translated, it gives CSVDTGPYEQYF. This chain links TRBV29-1 with TRBJ2-7; D is unclear. CDR3 length: 12 amino acids. Germline CDR1 reads SQVTM; CDR2 reads ANQGSEA. V lost 3 bases, J lost 2 bases, and 8 bases lay in between.

This clonotype was seen at least ten times. The V gene is TRBV6-1, the J gene TRBJ2-5; 9 nucleotides align to TRBD2. This CDR3 has 15 residues. Trimming at V came to 6 bases and at J to 9 bases, leaving 14 bases not matched to a gene. Germline CDR1 and CDR2: MNHNS and SASEGT. As DNA, the CDR3 is TGTGCCAGCAGCTTTAGCGGGGGTCCGAGTTGGGCCCAGTACTTC. Its translation is CASSFSGGPSWAQYF.

This clonotype showed up many times. The chain carries TRBV6-1 and TRBJ2-5; a possible D gene is TRBD2 (5 bases). Trimming took 6 bases from V and 2 from J, leaving 10 bases between them. The CDR3 consists of 13 residues. CDR1 MNHNS and CDR2 SASEGT come from the germline V gene. In nucleotides, the CDR3 is TGTGCCAGCAGCCGGGAATTTCAAGAGACCCAGTACTTC. This translates into CASSREFQETQYF.

This clonotype was found many times. The genes are TRBV7-8 and TRBJ2-3; TRBD2 agrees at 9 bases. This CDR3 spans 16 amino acids. The ends lost 5 bases at V and 2 bases at J; junction bases unmatched: 8. From germline, CDR1 is SGHVS and CDR2 FQNEAQ. The CDR3 DNA reads TGTGCCAGCAGCCCAGGGACTAGCTCCCTCACAGATACGCAGTATTTT. Translation: CASSPGTSSLTDTQYF.

This clonotype was recorded at least ten times. The rearrangement joins TRBV28 to TRBJ2-3; 9 bases are a match to TRBD1. The germline CDR1 and CDR2 sequences are MDHEN and SYDVKM. After removal of 5 bases from V and 1 base from J, the junction contained 7 bases not matched to a gene. The CDR3 covers 16 residues. The CDR3 coding sequence is TGTGCCAGCAGTCCCGGGACAGGGCTTGGCACAGATACGCAGTATTTT. Protein sequence: CASSPGTGLGTDTQYF.

There are many counts of this clonotype. The gene calls are TRBV5-6 and TRBJ2-7; D is possibly TRBD2 (5 bases). From germline, CDR1 is SGHDT and CDR2 YYEEEE. Trimming took 0 bases from V and 0 from J, leaving 7 bases between them. The CDR3 contains 14 residues. DNA for the CDR3: TGTGCCAGCAGCTTGGGCGGGCGCTCCTACGAGCAGTACTTC. It yields the protein CASSLGGRSYEQYF.

This clonotype was counted at least ten times. V is TRBV30 and J is TRBJ2-7, with 11 positions matching TRBD1. Germline trimming cut 1 base from V and 5 bases from J; bases unmatched to any gene: 7. The CDR3 has 15 residues. The germline V gene encodes CDR1 GTSNPN and CDR2 SVGIG (reference sequence). The CDR3 reads CAWSGFGTGGNEQYF. CDR3 sequence (DNA): TGTGCCTGGAGTGGATTTGGGACAGGGGGGAACGAGCAGTACTTC.

The chain joins TRBV5-6 to TRBJ2-5; D call uncertain. Germline lookup yields CDR1 SGHDT and CDR2 YYEEEE. V lost 0 bases and J lost 0, with 15 bases in between. The CDR3 is 17 amino acids. CDR3 DNA sequence: TGTGCCAGCAGCTTGGATCGGGCAGAATTGTACCAAGAGACCCAGTACTTC. Encoded protein: CASSLDRAELYQETQYF.